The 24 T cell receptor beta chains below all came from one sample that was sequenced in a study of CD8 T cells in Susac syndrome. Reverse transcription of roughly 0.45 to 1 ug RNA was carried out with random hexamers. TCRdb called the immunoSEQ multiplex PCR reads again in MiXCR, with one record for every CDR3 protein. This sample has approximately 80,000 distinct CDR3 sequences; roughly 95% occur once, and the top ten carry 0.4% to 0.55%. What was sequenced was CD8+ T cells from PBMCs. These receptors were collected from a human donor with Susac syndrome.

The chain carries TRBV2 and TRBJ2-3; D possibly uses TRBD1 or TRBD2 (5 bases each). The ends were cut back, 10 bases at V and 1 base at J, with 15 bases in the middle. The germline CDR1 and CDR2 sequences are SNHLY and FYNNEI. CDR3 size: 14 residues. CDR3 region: CANPGAGRTDTQYF. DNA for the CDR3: TGTGCCAACCCCGGGGCCGGCCGCACAGATACGCAGTATTTT.

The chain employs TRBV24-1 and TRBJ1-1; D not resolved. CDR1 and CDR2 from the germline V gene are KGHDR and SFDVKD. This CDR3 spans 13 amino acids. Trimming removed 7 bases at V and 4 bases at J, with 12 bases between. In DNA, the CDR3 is TGTGCCACCAGGGACCTAAGCAGCACTGAAGCTTTCTTT. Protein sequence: CATRDLSSTEAFF.

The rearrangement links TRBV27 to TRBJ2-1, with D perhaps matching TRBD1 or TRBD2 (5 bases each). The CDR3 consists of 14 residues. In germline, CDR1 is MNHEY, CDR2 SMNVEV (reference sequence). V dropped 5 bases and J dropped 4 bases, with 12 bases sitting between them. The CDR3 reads CASSGTAVYNEQFF. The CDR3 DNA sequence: TGTGCCAGCAGTGGGACGGCGGTTTACAATGAGCAGTTCTTC.

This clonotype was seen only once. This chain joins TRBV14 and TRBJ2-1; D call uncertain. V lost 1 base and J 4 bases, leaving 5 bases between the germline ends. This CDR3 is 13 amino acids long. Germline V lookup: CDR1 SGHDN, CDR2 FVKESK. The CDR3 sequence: CASSQGVYNEQFF. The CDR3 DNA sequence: TGTGCCAGCAGCCAAGGCGTGTACAATGAGCAGTTCTTC.

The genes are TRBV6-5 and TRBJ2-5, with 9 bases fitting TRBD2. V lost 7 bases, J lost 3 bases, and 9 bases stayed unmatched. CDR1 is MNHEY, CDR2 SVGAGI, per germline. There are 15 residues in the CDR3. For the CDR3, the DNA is TGTGCCAGCACCGCTCTGGCGGGGGGGAAAGAGACCCAGTACTTC. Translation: CASTALAGGKETQYF.

The CDR3 sequence: CASSLRGTVHEQYF. CDR3 bases: TGTGCCAGCAGCTTAAGGGGGACAGTCCACGAGCAGTACTTC. The chain carries TRBV7-6 and TRBJ2-7; TRBD1 matches 7 bases. The CDR3 runs to 14 residues. Losses at the gene ends were 2 bases for V and 5 bases for J; bases not matched to a gene: 6. Germline-derived CDR1 and CDR2 are SGHVS and FNYEAQ.

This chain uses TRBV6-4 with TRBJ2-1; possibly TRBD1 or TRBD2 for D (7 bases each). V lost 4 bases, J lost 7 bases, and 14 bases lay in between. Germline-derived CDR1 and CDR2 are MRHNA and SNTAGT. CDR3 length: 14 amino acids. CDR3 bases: TGTGCCAGCAGTGTTGTCCAGGGGGGGAATGAGCAGTTCTTC. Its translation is CASSVVQGGNEQFF.

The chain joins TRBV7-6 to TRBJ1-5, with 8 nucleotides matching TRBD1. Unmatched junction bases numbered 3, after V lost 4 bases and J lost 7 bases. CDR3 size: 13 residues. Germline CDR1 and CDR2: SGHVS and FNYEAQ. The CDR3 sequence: CASSSDREQPQHF. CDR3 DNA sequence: TGTGCCAGCAGCTCGGACAGGGAACAGCCCCAGCATTTT.

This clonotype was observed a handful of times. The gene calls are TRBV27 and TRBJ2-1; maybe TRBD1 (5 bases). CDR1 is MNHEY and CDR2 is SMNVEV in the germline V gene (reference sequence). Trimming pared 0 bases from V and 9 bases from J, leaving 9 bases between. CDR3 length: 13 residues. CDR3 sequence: CASSLSSRGEQFF. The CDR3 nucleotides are TGTGCCAGCAGTTTATCCTCTAGGGGTGAGCAGTTCTTC.

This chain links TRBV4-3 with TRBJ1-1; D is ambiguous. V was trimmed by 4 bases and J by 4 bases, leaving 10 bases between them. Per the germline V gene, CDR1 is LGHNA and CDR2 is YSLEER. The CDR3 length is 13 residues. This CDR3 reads CASSPALGTEAFF. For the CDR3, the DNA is TGCGCCAGCAGCCCGGCGCTGGGCACTGAAGCTTTCTTT.

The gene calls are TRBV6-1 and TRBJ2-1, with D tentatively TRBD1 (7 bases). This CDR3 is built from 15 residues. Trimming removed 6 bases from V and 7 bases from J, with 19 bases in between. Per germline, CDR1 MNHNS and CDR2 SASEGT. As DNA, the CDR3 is TGTGCCAGCAGCCAGGGTGGACAGGAGGGGAATGAGCAGTTCTTC. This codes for CASSQGGQEGNEQFF.

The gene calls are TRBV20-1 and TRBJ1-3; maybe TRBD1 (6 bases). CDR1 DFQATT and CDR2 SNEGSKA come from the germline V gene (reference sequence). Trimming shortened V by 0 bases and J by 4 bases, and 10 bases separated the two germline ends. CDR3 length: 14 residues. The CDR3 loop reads CSARELTGGNTIYF. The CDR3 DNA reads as TGCAGTGCTAGAGAGTTAACAGGGGGAAACACCATATATTTT.

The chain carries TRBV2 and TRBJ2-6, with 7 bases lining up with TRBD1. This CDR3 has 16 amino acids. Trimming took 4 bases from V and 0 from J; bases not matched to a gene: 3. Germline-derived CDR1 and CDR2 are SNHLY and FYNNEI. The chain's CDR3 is CASSGDRRSGANVLTF. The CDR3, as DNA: TGTGCCAGCAGTGGGGACAGACGCTCTGGGGCCAACGTCCTGACTTTC.

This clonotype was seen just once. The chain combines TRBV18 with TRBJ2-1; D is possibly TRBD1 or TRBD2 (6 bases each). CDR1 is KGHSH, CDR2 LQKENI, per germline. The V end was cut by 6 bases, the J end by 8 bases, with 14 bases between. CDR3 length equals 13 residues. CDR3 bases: TGTGCCAGCTCCCCGGGGGCTGATGATGAGCAGTTCTTC. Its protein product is CASSPGADDEQFF.

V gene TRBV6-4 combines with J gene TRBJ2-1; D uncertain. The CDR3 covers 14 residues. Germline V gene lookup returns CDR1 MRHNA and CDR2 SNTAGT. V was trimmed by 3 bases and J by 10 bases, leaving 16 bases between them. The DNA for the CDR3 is TGTGCCAGCAGTGAAGATAATCATTCACGAGAGCAGTTCTTC. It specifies CASSEDNHSREQFF.

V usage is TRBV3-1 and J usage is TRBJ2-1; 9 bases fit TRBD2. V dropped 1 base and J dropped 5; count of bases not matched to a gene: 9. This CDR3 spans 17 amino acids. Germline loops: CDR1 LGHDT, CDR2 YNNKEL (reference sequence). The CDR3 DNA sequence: TGTGCCAGCAGCCAAGCTTTAGTTAGCGGGGGAAACAATGAGCAGTTCTTC. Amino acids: CASSQALVSGGNNEQFF.

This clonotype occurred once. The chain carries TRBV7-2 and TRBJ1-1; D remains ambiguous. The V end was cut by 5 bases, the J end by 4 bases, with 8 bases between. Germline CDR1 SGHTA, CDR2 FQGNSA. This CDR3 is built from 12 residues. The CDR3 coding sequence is TGTGCCAGCAGCCCTGCGGGCACTGAAGCTTTCTTT. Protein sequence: CASSPAGTEAFF.

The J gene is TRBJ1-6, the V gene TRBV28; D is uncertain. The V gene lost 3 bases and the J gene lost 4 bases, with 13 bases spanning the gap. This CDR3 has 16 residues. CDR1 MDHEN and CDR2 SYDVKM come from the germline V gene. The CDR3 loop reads CASSFSGSPYNSPLHF. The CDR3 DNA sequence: TGTGCCAGCAGTTTCTCCGGGTCCCCGTATAATTCACCCCTCCACTTT.

As DNA, the CDR3 is TGTGCCAGCAGCCCCGAGGGTAGGGGAACCAAAAACATTCAGTACTTC. It specifies CASSPEGRGTKNIQYF. The chain employs TRBV7-9 and TRBJ2-4; the D gene could be TRBD1 or TRBD2 (5 bases each). CDR3 length: 16 amino acids. Germline CDR1 is SEHNR and CDR2 is FQNEAQ (reference sequence). Trimming cost V 5 bases and J 2 bases, with 16 bases left between them.

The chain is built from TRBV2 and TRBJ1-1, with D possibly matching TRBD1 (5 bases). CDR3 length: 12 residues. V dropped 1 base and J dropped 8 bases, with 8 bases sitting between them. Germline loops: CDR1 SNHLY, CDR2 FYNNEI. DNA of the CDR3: TGTGCCAGCAGTGAAGGGGACCGGGAAGCTTTCTTT. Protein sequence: CASSEGDREAFF.

The DNA for the CDR3 is TGTGCCACCAGCGAGAGGCCAGGTGGACCCTACAATGAGCAGTTCTTC. This sequence encodes CATSERPGGPYNEQFF. The gene calls are TRBV15 and TRBJ2-1; D gene unclear. This CDR3 has 16 amino acids. The germline V and J ends were trimmed by 5 bases and 2 bases, with 16 bases remaining between them. Germline V gene data show CDR1 as LNHNV and CDR2 as YYDKDF (reference sequence).

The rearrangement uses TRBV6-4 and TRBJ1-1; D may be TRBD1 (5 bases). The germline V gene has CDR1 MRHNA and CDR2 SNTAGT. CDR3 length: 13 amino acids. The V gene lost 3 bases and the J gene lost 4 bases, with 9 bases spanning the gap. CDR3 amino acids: CASSESQVTEAFF. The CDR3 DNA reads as TGTGCCAGCAGTGAGTCACAGGTCACTGAAGCTTTCTTT.

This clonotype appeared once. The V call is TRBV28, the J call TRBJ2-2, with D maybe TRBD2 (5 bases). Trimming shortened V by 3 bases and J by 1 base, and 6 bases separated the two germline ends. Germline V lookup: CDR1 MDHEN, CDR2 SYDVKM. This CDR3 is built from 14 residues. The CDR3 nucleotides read TGTGCCAGCAGTTTCGGGGAGAACACCGGGGAGCTGTTTTTT. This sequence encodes CASSFGENTGELFF.

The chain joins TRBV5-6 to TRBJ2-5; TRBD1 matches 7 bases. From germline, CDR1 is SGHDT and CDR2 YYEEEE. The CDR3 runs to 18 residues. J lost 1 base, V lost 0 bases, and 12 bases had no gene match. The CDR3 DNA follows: TGTGCCAGCAGCTTGGCCAAATACGGCAACAGGGGCCAAGAGACCCAGTACTTC. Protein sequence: CASSLAKYGNRGQETQYF.